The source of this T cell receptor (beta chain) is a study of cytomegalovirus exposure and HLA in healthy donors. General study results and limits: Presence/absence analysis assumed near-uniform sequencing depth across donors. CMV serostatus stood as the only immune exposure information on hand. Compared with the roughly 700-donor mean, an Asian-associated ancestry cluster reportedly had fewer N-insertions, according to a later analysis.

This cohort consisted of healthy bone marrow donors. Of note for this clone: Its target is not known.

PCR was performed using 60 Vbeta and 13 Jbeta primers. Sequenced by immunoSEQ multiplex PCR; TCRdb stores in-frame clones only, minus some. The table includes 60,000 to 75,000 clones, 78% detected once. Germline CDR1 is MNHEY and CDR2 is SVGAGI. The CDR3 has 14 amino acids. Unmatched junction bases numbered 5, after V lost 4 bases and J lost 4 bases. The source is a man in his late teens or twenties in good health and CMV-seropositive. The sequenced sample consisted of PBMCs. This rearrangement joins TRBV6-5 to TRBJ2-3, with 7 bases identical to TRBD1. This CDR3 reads CASSLGQASDTQYF. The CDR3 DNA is TGTGCCAGCAGTTTAGGACAGGCATCAGATACGCAGTATTTT.